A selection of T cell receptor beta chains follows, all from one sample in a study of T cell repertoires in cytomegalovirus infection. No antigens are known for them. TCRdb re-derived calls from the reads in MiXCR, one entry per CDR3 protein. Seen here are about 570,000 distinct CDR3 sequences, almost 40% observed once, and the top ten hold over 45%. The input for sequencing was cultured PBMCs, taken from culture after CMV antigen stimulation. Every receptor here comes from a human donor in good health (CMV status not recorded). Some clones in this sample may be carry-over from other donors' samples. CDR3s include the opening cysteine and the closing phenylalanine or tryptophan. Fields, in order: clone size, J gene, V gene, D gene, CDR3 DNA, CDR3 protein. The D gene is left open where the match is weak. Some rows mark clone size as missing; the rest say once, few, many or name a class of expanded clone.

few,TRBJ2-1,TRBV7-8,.,TGTGCCAGCAGCTTAGGGACTCAGAATGAGCAGTTCTTC,CASSLGTQNEQFF
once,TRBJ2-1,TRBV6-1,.,TGTGCCAGCACCGGACAATCTGACAATGAGCAGTTCTTC,CASTGQSDNEQFF
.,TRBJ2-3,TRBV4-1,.,TGCGCCAGCAGCCAAGGGGCAGGTGGGGGACCGCAGTATTTT,CASSQGAGGGPQYF
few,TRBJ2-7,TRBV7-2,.,TGTGCCAGCAGCTTAGTCCGCACCTACGAGCAGTACTTC,CASSLVRTYEQYF
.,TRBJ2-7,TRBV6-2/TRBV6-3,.,TGTGCCAGCAGTTACTCGAATATCTCTTCCTCCTACGAGCAGTACTTC,CASSYSNISSSYEQYF
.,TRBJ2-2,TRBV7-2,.,TGTGCCAGCAGCACCCAGCAGGGGTCCTACACCGGGGAGCTGTTTTTT,CASSTQQGSYTGELFF
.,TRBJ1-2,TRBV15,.,TGTGCCACCAGCGGAAGGTTGGGGTCCTCCCGCTATGGCTACACCTTC,CATSGRLGSSRYGYTF
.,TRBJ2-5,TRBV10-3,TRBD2,TGTGCCATCAGTGAAGGGCGGGGGGGCGAAGAGACCCAGTACTTC,CAISEGRGGEETQYF
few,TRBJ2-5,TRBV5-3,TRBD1,TGTGCCAGCAGCTCCCGGGGGACCGGGACAGGCTACGAGACCCAGTACTTC,CASSSRGTGTGYETQYF
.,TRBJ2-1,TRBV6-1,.,TGTGCCAGCAGTCCGACAGGGAGGGGGGGGCGAAATGAGCAGTTCTTC,CASSPTGRGGRNEQFF
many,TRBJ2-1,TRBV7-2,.,TGTGCCAGCAGCTTAGAGTTGGGGAGCTCCTACAATGAGCAGTTCTTC,CASSLELGSSYNEQFF
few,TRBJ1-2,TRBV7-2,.,TGTGCCAGCAGCCCAAAGCAGGGACCCACGACGGGCGGCTACACCTTC,CASSPKQGPTTGGYTF
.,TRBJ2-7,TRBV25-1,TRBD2,TGTGCCAGCAGTCGGGGTAGCGGGAGCTACGAGCAGTACTTC,CASSRGSGSYEQYF
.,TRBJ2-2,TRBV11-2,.,TGTGCCAGCAGTTTGGGCCACCGAGACACCGGGGAGCTGTTTTTT,CASSLGHRDTGELFF
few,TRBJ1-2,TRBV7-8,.,TGTGCCAGCAGCCTGAAACCCGGGGGGGATGGCTACACCTTC,CASSLKPGGDGYTF
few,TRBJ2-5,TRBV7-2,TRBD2,TGTGCCAGCAGCTTGACTGGACTAGCGGGAGAGACCCAGTACTTC,CASSLTGLAGETQYF
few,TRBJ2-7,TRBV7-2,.,TGTGCCAGCAGCTTAGCGGGTAGGGATCCCTACGAGCAGTACTTC,CASSLAGRDPYEQYF
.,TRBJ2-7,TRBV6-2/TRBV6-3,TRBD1,TGTGCCAGCAGTCGCGGGACAGGAAGATTGGGCTACGAGCAGTACTTC,CASSRGTGRLGYEQYF
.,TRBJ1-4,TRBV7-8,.,TGTGCCAGCAGCTTAGTCTCGTCGGACAGCTCAACTAATGAAAAACTGTTTTTT,CASSLVSSDSSTNEKLFF
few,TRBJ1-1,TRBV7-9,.,TGTGCCAGCAGCTTAGGGGGGTCAGGGGAAGCTTTCTTT,CASSLGGSGEAFF
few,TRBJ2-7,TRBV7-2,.,TGTGCCAGCAGCTTAGGAAGAGAGACAGGACCCTACGAGCAGTACTTC,CASSLGRETGPYEQYF
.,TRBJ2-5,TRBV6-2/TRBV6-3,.,TGTGCCAGCAGCCCCGGACCGACCCAGTACTTC,CASSPGPTQYF
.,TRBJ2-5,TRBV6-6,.,TGTGCCAGCAGTTACCGGGGGGCAGGGGAGACCCAGTACTTC,CASSYRGAGETQYF
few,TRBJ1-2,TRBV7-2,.,TGTGCCAGCAGCCCCGGGGATGCCGGCTACACCTTC,CASSPGDAGYTF